Presented here are 27 T cell receptor beta chains from one specimen sequenced in a study of graft-versus-host responses after intestinal transplantation. These receptors lack a known antigen. Clones were sequenced by immunoSEQ multiplex PCR, and TCRdb holds only the in-frame ones, with some missing. The sample has tens of thousands of clones, 90% to 95% seen once. Sequencing was performed on unstimulated CD8+ T cells sorted from spleen or lymph node cells, taken before intestinal transplant. The receptors stem from a human donor who received an intestinal transplant.

This chain connects TRBV9 to TRBJ2-7; 11 nucleotides align to TRBD2. CDR1 is SGDLS and CDR2 is YYNGEE in the germline V gene. This CDR3 has 15 residues. V dropped 4 bases and J dropped 4; count of bases not matched to a gene: 7. CDR3 nucleotide sequence: TGTGCCAGCAGCCAAACCGGGACTAGCGGATACGAGCAGTACTTC. The encoded protein is CASSQTGTSGYEQYF.

The V gene is TRBV13, the J gene TRBJ2-7, with 14 bases lining up with TRBD2. V lost 5 bases and J lost 4; bases outside the gene matches: 7. Looked up from germline, CDR1 is PRHDT and CDR2 is FYEKMQ (reference sequence). This CDR3 has 16 residues. Here the CDR3 reads CASSRGTSGSRYEQYF. The CDR3 bases are TGTGCCAGCAGCCGCGGGACTAGCGGGAGTAGGTACGAGCAGTACTTC.

This clone showed up just a few times. The rearrangement uses TRBV6-1 and TRBJ1-1; D possibly corresponds to TRBD1 (5 bases). Germline V gene data show CDR1 as MNHNS and CDR2 as SASEGT. V was trimmed by 8 bases and J by 5 bases, leaving 21 bases between them. CDR3 length: 15 amino acids. The CDR3 DNA follows: TGTGCCAGCCCCTTCTCGGGGGATGGTGGTACTGAAGCTTTCTTT. The encoded protein is CASPFSGDGGTEAFF.

J is TRBJ1-1 and V is TRBV6-5; 7 nucleotides match TRBD1. Germline trimming cut 6 bases from V and 4 bases from J; bases unmatched to any gene: 5. Germline V gives CDR1 MNHEY, CDR2 SVGAGI. CDR3 length equals 13 residues. Here the CDR3 reads CASSQDRATEAFF. The CDR3 bases are TGTGCCAGCAGCCAAGACAGGGCCACTGAAGCTTTCTTT.

The V call is TRBV28, the J call TRBJ2-1; 9 bases map to TRBD1. Germline CDR1 is MDHEN and CDR2 is SYDVKM. The CDR3 is made up of 14 amino acids. The trim removed 5 bases at V and 9 bases at J, leaving 8 bases unmatched. The CDR3 DNA reads as TGTGCCAGCAGTGGAAGCTGGGACAGGGTTGAGCAGTTCTTC. Amino acids: CASSGSWDRVEQFF.

The rearrangement uses TRBV13 and TRBJ1-1; 10 bases line up with TRBD1. This CDR3 is built from 15 residues. Per the germline V gene, CDR1 is PRHDT and CDR2 is FYEKMQ (reference sequence). J was trimmed by 5 bases and V by 5 bases; bases with no gene match: 8. The CDR3 coding sequence is TGTGCCAGCAGCACAAATAGACAGGGGGCAACTGAAGCTTTCTTT. It encodes CASSTNRQGATEAFF.

The V and J genes are TRBV9 and TRBJ2-1; 10 bases align to TRBD2. V was clipped by 3 bases and J by 6 bases; unmatched bases: 3. Looked up from germline, CDR1 is SGDLS and CDR2 is YYNGEE. The CDR3 sequence is 14 residues long. The CDR3 sequence: CASSASGGGNEQFF. The DNA for the CDR3 is TGTGCCAGCAGCGCTAGCGGGGGAGGCAATGAGCAGTTCTTC.

The chain is built from TRBV4-2 and TRBJ2-7, with D maybe TRBD1 (5 bases). Trimming cost V 0 bases and J 2 bases, with 8 bases left between them. Germline loops: CDR1 LGHNA, CDR2 YNFKEQ. This CDR3 has 14 residues. CDR3 amino acids: CASSQDAGTYEQYF. Written as DNA, the CDR3 is TGTGCCAGCAGCCAAGATGCAGGGACCTACGAGCAGTACTTC.

The V call is TRBV19, the J call TRBJ2-1; a possible D gene is TRBD1 (5 bases). V lost 5 bases and J 4 bases, leaving 9 bases between the germline ends. Germline assignment: CDR1 LNHDA and CDR2 SQIVND (reference sequence). The CDR3 covers 13 residues. In nucleotides, the CDR3 is TGTGCCAGTAGTTCGACAGAATACAATGAGCAGTTCTTC. Its translation is CASSSTEYNEQFF.

The rearrangement joins TRBV19 to TRBJ1-1; D is undetermined. Germline CDR1 LNHDA, CDR2 SQIVND (reference sequence). The ends were cut back, 6 bases at V and 1 base at J, with 9 bases in the middle. This CDR3 contains 13 residues. This chain's CDR3 is CASRFGANTEAFF. As DNA, the CDR3 is TGTGCCAGTAGGTTCGGTGCGAACACTGAAGCTTTCTTT.

The chain uses TRBV5-1 and TRBJ2-7; tentatively, D is TRBD2 (5 bases). The V gene's germline CDR1 is SGHRS and CDR2 YFSETQ. CDR3 size: 15 residues. The ends were cut back, 4 bases at V and 2 bases at J, with 16 bases in the middle. The DNA for the CDR3 is TGCGCCAGCAGCGACCTGACTATCTATCCCTACGAGCAGTACTTC. This sequence encodes CASSDLTIYPYEQYF.

The chain couples TRBV7-2 to TRBJ2-7, with D tentatively TRBD2 (6 bases). The CDR3 extends over 13 amino acids. Trimming cost V 8 bases and J 2 bases, with 13 bases left between them. CDR1 and CDR2 from the germline V gene are SGHTA and FQGNSA. The CDR3 region has the DNA TGTGCCAGCCAACACGGGGGAACCTACGAGCAGTACTTC. Protein product: CASQHGGTYEQYF. Complete variable domain (other parts from reference TRBV7-2 and TRBJ2-7): GAGVSQSPSNKVTEKGKDVELRCDPISGHTALYWYRQSLGQGLEFLIYFQGNSAPDKSGLPSDRFSAERTGGSVSTLTIQRTQQEDSAVYLCASQHGGTYEQYFGPGTRLTVT.

This chain joins TRBV4-1 and TRBJ2-2; TRBD2 is a possible D gene (5 bases). The ends were cut back, 2 bases at V and 6 bases at J, with 13 bases in the middle. The germline gives CDR1 MGHRA, CDR2 YSYEKL. This CDR3 is 15 amino acids long. CDR3 in amino acids: CASSQSLSSAGELFF. The CDR3 DNA reads TGCGCCAGCAGCCAATCGTTGAGTAGCGCCGGGGAGCTGTTTTTT.

DNA for the CDR3: TGCAGCGTTGGATCAGGGGGCGATCAAAAACTGTTTTTT. Translated, it gives CSVGSGGDQKLFF. The chain combines TRBV29-1 with TRBJ1-4, with 8 bases lining up with TRBD1. Germline CDR1 is SQVTM and CDR2 is ANQGSEA. V lost 4 bases and J lost 9; bases outside the gene matches: 7. The CDR3 is 13 residues long.

This chain links TRBV9 with TRBJ1-3; 8 bases map to TRBD1. V dropped 3 bases and J dropped 2; count of bases not matched to a gene: 16. Germline V gene sequence: CDR1 SGDLS, CDR2 YYNGEE. The CDR3 spans 19 residues. Here the CDR3 DNA reads TGTGCCAGCAGCGCGTATGGACAGGGCTTAAGCGGGACTGGAAACACCATATATTTT. It translates to CASSAYGQGLSGTGNTIYF.

This chain connects TRBV27 to TRBJ2-5, with TRBD1 matching over 7 bases. Gene TRBJ2-7 matches the end of the DNA better, so the J call may be wrong. The CDR3 totals 13 residues. CDR1 and CDR2 from the germline V gene are MNHEY and SMNVEV (reference sequence). Written as DNA, the CDR3 is TGTGCCAGCAGGGGACAGAGTATATACGAGCAGTACTTC. It codes for CASRGQSIYEQYF.

This sequence joins TRBV6-6 and TRBJ1-2, with D possibly TRBD1 on 5 matching bases. The germline V and J ends were trimmed by 10 bases and 5 bases, with 17 bases remaining between them. CDR3 length: 13 residues. Per germline, CDR1 MNHNY and CDR2 SVGAGI (reference sequence). In nucleotides, the CDR3 is TGTGCCACCTACCCCACAGGCGATTATGGCTACACCTTC. This codes for CATYPTGDYGYTF.

The chain employs TRBV19 and TRBJ1-6, with D maybe TRBD1 (6 bases). This CDR3 spans 15 amino acids. The germline gives CDR1 LNHDA, CDR2 SQIVND (reference sequence). The germline V and J ends were trimmed by 7 bases and 5 bases, with 15 bases remaining between them. CDR3 nucleotides: TGTGCCAGTATCCTACCGGGACAAAATAATTCACCCCTCCACTTT. Amino acids: CASILPGQNNSPLHF.

The chain recombines TRBV5-5 with TRBJ2-1; a weak D match, TRBD2 (5 bases). V was pared by 0 bases and J by 9 bases, with 10 bases between. Germline values: CDR1 SGHKS, CDR2 YYEKEE (reference sequence). The CDR3 sequence is 13 residues long. The CDR3 reads CASSLGGRGEQFF. The CDR3 nucleotides are TGTGCCAGCAGCTTGGGAGGTCGGGGTGAGCAGTTCTTC.

The rearrangement links TRBV5-1 to TRBJ1-1; D gene ambiguous. The germline gives CDR1 SGHRS, CDR2 YFSETQ. The CDR3 has 14 amino acids. The V end was cut by 3 bases, the J end by 4 bases, with 13 bases between. In DNA form, the CDR3 reads TGCGCCAGCAGCTCAGGTGACCACTCCACTGAAGCTTTCTTT. This encodes CASSSGDHSTEAFF. Complete variable domain (other parts from reference TRBV5-1 and TRBJ1-1): KAGVTQTPRYLIKTRGQQVTLSCSPISGHRSVSWYQQTPGQGLQFLFEYFSETQRNKGNFPGRFSGRQFSNSRSEMNVSTLELGDSALYLCASSSGDHSTEAFFGQGTRLTVV.

V is TRBV15 and J is TRBJ2-3; weak D call: TRBD1 (5 bases). The CDR3 is 15 residues long. V lost 0 bases, J lost 4 bases, and 11 bases lay in between. Looked up from germline, CDR1 is LNHNV and CDR2 is YYDKDF (reference sequence). This CDR3 reads CATSRDRVVADTQYF. The CDR3 coding sequence is TGTGCCACCAGCAGAGACAGGGTCGTGGCAGATACGCAGTATTTT. The variable domain in full, completed from reference TRBV15 and TRBJ2-3, reads DAMVIQNPRYQVTQFGKPVTLSCSQTLNHNVMYWYQQKSSQAPKLLFHYYDKDFNNEADTPDNFQSRRPNTSFCFLDIRSPGLGDTAMYLCATSRDRVVADTQYFGPGTRLTVL.

The chain carries TRBV6-5 and TRBJ2-2; TRBD2 might be the D (6 bases). Per the germline V gene, CDR1 is MNHEY and CDR2 is SVGAGI. This CDR3 is 13 amino acids long. V lost 2 bases, J lost 6 bases, and 7 bases lay in between. CDR3 sequence (DNA): TGTGCCAGCAGTTACGGGGAGGCCGGGGAGCTGTTTTTT. This codes for CASSYGEAGELFF.

The rearrangement joins TRBV7-8 to TRBJ2-3; TRBD2 matches 10 bases. J was trimmed by 4 bases and V by 4 bases; bases with no gene match: 8. The CDR3 consists of 16 residues. Germline lookup yields CDR1 SGHVS and CDR2 FQNEAQ. The CDR3 sequence: CASSSQRGGTADTQYF. CDR3 sequence (DNA): TGTGCCAGCAGCTCCCAGCGGGGGGGCACCGCAGATACGCAGTATTTT.

The rearrangement links TRBV27 to TRBJ1-1, with unresolved D. Germline-derived CDR1 and CDR2 are MNHEY and SMNVEV (reference sequence). The CDR3 is 13 residues long. Trimming stripped 0 bases from V and 4 bases from J, with 6 bases between. CDR3 nucleotides: TGTGCCAGCAGTTTATCCGTCTTCACTGAAGCTTTCTTT. Protein: CASSLSVFTEAFF.

This chain uses TRBV5-6 with TRBJ1-5; no clear D gene. V was clipped by 0 bases and J by 2 bases, with 9 bases between them. The CDR3 loop spans 15 amino acids. Germline lookup yields CDR1 SGHDT and CDR2 YYEEEE. In DNA, the CDR3 is TGTGCCAGCAGCTTGGCTGGGAGCGGCAATCAGCCCCAGCATTTT. Protein: CASSLAGSGNQPQHF.

V gene TRBV6-6 combines with J gene TRBJ1-2; 7 nucleotides agree with TRBD1. CDR3 length equals 13 residues. With 4 bases clipped from V and 3 bases from J, the junction kept 2 bases outside the gene matches. Germline assignment: CDR1 MNHNY and CDR2 SVGAGI (reference sequence). The CDR3 coding sequence is TGTGCCAGCAGTTCAGGGACAGACTATGGCTACACCTTC. Translating gives CASSSGTDYGYTF.

This chain uses TRBV4-1 with TRBJ2-6, with 7 bases matching TRBD1. V shed 4 bases, J shed 2 bases, and the junction held 5 bases outside the gene matches. The CDR3 sequence is 16 residues long. Germline loops: CDR1 MGHRA, CDR2 YSYEKL. The CDR3 loop is CASSPAQGAGANVLTF. The CDR3 DNA sequence: TGCGCCAGCAGCCCGGCTCAGGGGGCTGGGGCCAACGTCCTGACTTTC.